The 10 T cell receptor beta chains below were found in one sample sequenced in a study of neurological immune-mediated disorders. From the 5' RACE reads, TCRdb called clonotypes with MiXCR, one entry per CDR3 protein. Seen here are roughly 100,000 distinct CDR3 sequences, under 14% observed once, and the top ten hold under 3.5%. Specified time point: longitudinal time-point 3. Sequences were obtained from PBMCs. These receptors all come from a female donor with HTLV-1-associated myelopathy (HAM/TSP).

This clonotype was detected many times. This sequence joins TRBV5-1 and TRBJ1-1; no clear D gene. V shed 3 bases and J shed 1 base, with 10 bases lying between them. Germline V lookup: CDR1 SGHRS, CDR2 YFSETQ. This CDR3 is built from 14 residues. The CDR3 sequence is CASSSPSTNTEAFF. The CDR3 coding sequence is TGCGCCAGCAGCTCGCCAAGTACGAACACTGAAGCTTTCTTT.

This clonotype was recorded many times. CDR3 in amino acids: CASSRDSSARTDTQYF. CDR3 DNA: TGCGCCAGCAGCCGAGACTCTAGCGCCCGCACAGATACGCAGTATTTT. The chain employs TRBV5-1 and TRBJ2-3; possibly TRBD2 for D (6 bases). The V end was cut by 4 bases, the J end by 1 base, with 16 bases between. CDR3 size: 16 residues. Looked up from germline, CDR1 is SGHRS and CDR2 is YFSETQ.

Comment on this clonotype: A read error may explain this, as a much larger clone is one base away. The chain links TRBV5-1 to TRBJ2-2, with D tentatively TRBD1 (6 bases). V lost 3 bases, J lost 6 bases, and 15 bases lay in between. From germline, CDR1 is SGHRS and CDR2 YFSETQ. This CDR3 contains 15 residues. The CDR3 DNA sequence: TGCGCCAGCAGCTCGCAGGGGATCGACTCCGGGGAGCTGTTTTTT. It specifies CASSSQGIDSGELFF.

As for this clonotype: Since a much larger clone is just one base distant, this may be a read error. V usage is TRBV6-5 and J usage is TRBJ2-5; weak D call: TRBD1 (5 bases). Germline V lookup: CDR1 MNHEY, CDR2 SVGAGI. The CDR3 totals 15 residues. DNA for the CDR3: TGTGCCAACAGTCGGGCCTGGGCAGGGCGAGAGACCCAGTACTTC. Its translation is CANSRAWAGRETQYF.

In this sample, this clonotype turned up many times. The chain joins TRBV18 to TRBJ1-4; D gene ambiguous. The germline CDR1 and CDR2 sequences are KGHSH and LQKENI. This CDR3 region has 11 residues. Trimming left V 2 bases short and J 7 bases short, with 2 bases between. The DNA of the CDR3 is TGTGCCAGCTCACCAGGTGAAAAACTGTTTTTT. Protein sequence: CASSPGEKLFF.

This clonotype occurred many times. The chain combines TRBV12-3 or TRBV12-4 with TRBJ2-1; D is ambiguous. The CDR3 sequence is 13 residues long. Trimming left V 3 bases short and J 7 bases short, with 10 bases between. CDR3 amino acids: CASSFGQKNEQFF. In DNA form, the CDR3 reads TGTGCCAGCAGTTTTGGGCAGAAGAATGAGCAGTTCTTC.

The chain carries TRBV14 and TRBJ2-7; D possibly matches TRBD1 or TRBD2 (6 bases each). The CDR3 covers 15 residues. The V gene's germline CDR1 is SGHDN and CDR2 FVKESK. Trimming took off 0 bases at V and 2 bases at J, with 11 bases between the two ends. The CDR3 here is CASSQDSGGAYEQYF. The CDR3 nucleotides read TGTGCCAGCAGCCAAGATTCCGGGGGCGCCTACGAGCAGTACTTC.

In its sample, this clonotype was seen many times. The J gene is TRBJ2-5, the V gene TRBV5-1; no firm D call. The CDR3 is made up of 13 amino acids. V lost 0 bases to trimming and J lost 5 bases, with 8 bases between them. The germline CDR1 and CDR2 sequences are SGHRS and YFSETQ. In DNA, the CDR3 is TGCGCCAGCAGCTTGGTGGTTGACGAGACCCAGTACTTC. Its protein product is CASSLVVDETQYF. The entire variable domain, with the rest obtained from reference TRBV5-1 and TRBJ2-5, is as follows: KAGVTQTPRYLIKTRGQQVTLSCSPISGHRSVSWYQQTPGQGLQFLFEYFSETQRNKGNFPGRFSGRQFSNSRSEMNVSTLELGDSALYLCASSLVVDETQYFGPGTRLLVL.

This clonotype was detected many times. The rearrangement joins TRBV5-1 to TRBJ1-4; D unclear. The CDR3 loop spans 12 amino acids. Germline loops: CDR1 SGHRS, CDR2 YFSETQ. V dropped 2 bases and J dropped 8 bases, with 7 bases sitting between them. The CDR3 region has the DNA TGCGCCAGCAGCTTCGCCGGCGAAAAACTGTTTTTT. Its translation: CASSFAGEKLFF.

Ten or more counts support this clonotype. The chain links TRBV28 to TRBJ2-7; D gene ambiguous. V was cut by 4 bases and J by 5 bases, with 6 bases left in between. There are 11 residues in the CDR3. Germline V gives CDR1 MDHEN, CDR2 SYDVKM. Here the CDR3 reads CASSYFHEQYF. The CDR3 nucleotides are TGTGCCAGCAGTTATTTCCACGAGCAGTACTTC.